Listed below are T cell receptor beta chains from one sample, sequenced in a study of T cell clones after liver transplantation. The protocol was immunoSEQ multiplex PCR, while the TCRdb copy is restricted to in-frame clones and leaves out a portion. Among 9,800 or so clones listed, about 72% were seen once. The starting material was CD8+ T cells from blood, obtained at the approximately 16-month timepoint. The receptors were sampled from a human patient who received a liver transplant. The graft donor may have given rise to some T cells. Each CDR3 is given with its conserved first and last residue. The D gene is left open where the match is weak. The size of a clone is reported for some rows only, either as once, few or many, or as a class for expanded clones.

D gene | clone size | J gene | V gene | CDR3 DNA | CDR3 protein
- | - | TRBJ2-2 | TRBV19 | TGTGCCAGTATGAGGGACATAGGAAGGGGGGAGCTGTTTTTT | CASMRDIGRGELFF
TRBD1 | few | TRBJ2-7 | TRBV5-1 | TGCGCCAGCAGCTTGAGGGACAGGGGCCACGAGCAGTACTTC | CASSLRDRGHEQYF
- | - | TRBJ2-3 | TRBV6-1 | TGTGCCAGCAGTGAAGGCGTCGCGTCCCTCACAGATACGCAGTATTTT | CASSEGVASLTDTQYF
TRBD1 | - | TRBJ2-1 | TRBV6-4 | TGTGCCAGCAGTGACTCGACAGGGGGTGGGAATGAGCAGTTCTTC | CASSDSTGGGNEQFF
TRBD2 | - | TRBJ2-1 | TRBV19 | TGTGCCAGTAGTCCACTAACTAGCGGGATAAACAATGAGCAGTTCTTC | CASSPLTSGINNEQFF
- | - | TRBJ1-2 | TRBV19 | TGTGCCAGTATGGGAAGAGTCGCTAACTATGGCTACACCTTC | CASMGRVANYGYTF
- | few | TRBJ2-3 | TRBV27 | TGTGCCAGCAGTCTAACCGGGACTCCAGGTGATACGCAGTATTTT | CASSLTGTPGDTQYF
TRBD1 | medium-sized | TRBJ1-2 | TRBV19 | TGTGCCAGTAGTGACAGGGTCGGTGGCTACACCTTC | CASSDRVGGYTF
- | - | TRBJ1-5 | TRBV6-1 | TGTGCCAGCAGCGAAGGACATCTTAGCAATCAGCCCCAGCATTTT | CASSEGHLSNQPQHF
TRBD2 | few | TRBJ2-5 | TRBV6-5 | TGTGCCAGCACCCTCGTAGCGGGAGAAGAGACCCAGTACTTC | CASTLVAGEETQYF
TRBD1 | - | TRBJ1-3 | TRBV4-3 | TGCGCCAGCAGCCAAGCGACAGGGGGAGGAAACACCATATATTTT | CASSQATGGGNTIYF
- | - | TRBJ1-2 | TRBV9 | TGTGCCAGCAGCCCTTCCGCAAACTATGGCTACACCTTC | CASSPSANYGYTF
- | medium-sized | TRBJ1-2 | TRBV19 | TGTGCCAGTAGTCAGGGATGGGATAATGGCTACACCTTC | CASSQGWDNGYTF
- | once | TRBJ1-2 | TRBV29-1 | TGCAGCGTTGAAGATCTGGGGATGGGGGACGGCTACACCTTC | CSVEDLGMGDGYTF
TRBD1 | - | TRBJ1-6 | TRBV27 | TGTGCCAGCAGTGGCTGGGACAGGGTTAATTCACCCCTCCACTTT | CASSGWDRVNSPLHF
- | once | TRBJ1-1 | TRBV27 | TGTGCCAGCAGTTTAGTTCCGGGACCTCGGCATGAAGCTTTCTTT | CASSLVPGPRHEAFF
TRBD1 | - | TRBJ2-2 | TRBV6-6 | TGTGCCAGCAGCCTCACAGGGGTCACCGGGGAGCTGTTTTTT | CASSLTGVTGELFF
- | few | TRBJ2-7 | TRBV2 | TGTGCCAGCAGTGAAGGGGGGCGCGAGCAGTACTTC | CASSEGGREQYF
TRBD1 | - | TRBJ1-2 | TRBV11-2 | TGTGCCAGCAGCTTAGAAAGGGGGCGGCAGCACAACTATGGCTACACCTTC | CASSLERGRQHNYGYTF
- | few | TRBJ1-5 | TRBV15 | TGTGCCACCAGCAGAGGGATGTATAGCAATCAGCCCCAGCATTTT | CATSRGMYSNQPQHF
- | - | TRBJ1-2 | TRBV9 | TGTGCCAGCAGCGTAGGAGGGTTCGGCTATGGCTACACCTTC | CASSVGGFGYGYTF
- | - | TRBJ2-1 | TRBV7-2 | TGTGCCAGCAGCTTAGACACGGGGCTAGCATATGAGCAGTTCTTC | CASSLDTGLAYEQFF
TRBD1 | - | TRBJ2-4 | TRBV28 | TGTGCCAGCAGTGACCGCCGACAGGGGGCATCCAAAAACATTCAGTACTTC | CASSDRRQGASKNIQYF
- | - | TRBJ2-6 | TRBV21-1 | TGTGCCAGCAGCACTCCCAGATTTCGATCCCCCAACTCTGGGGCCAACGTCCTGACTTTC | CASSTPRFRSPNSGANVLTF
- | - | TRBJ2-1 | TRBV19 | TGTGCCAGTAGTAGGGGATTAGCGGTTTACAATGAGCAGTTCTTC | CASSRGLAVYNEQFF
TRBD1 | - | TRBJ1-2 | TRBV6-5 | TGCGCCAGCAGTTACGGGACAGGCCTTAACTATGGCTACACCTTC | CASSYGTGLNYGYTF